This TCR beta chain was sequenced in a study of T cell repertoires in ileal Crohn's disease. Turning to the study itself: The M6 sample came from neoterminal ileum during colonoscopy after surgery.

Time point here: neoterminal ileum biopsy at postoperative endoscopy, about 6 months after surgery. TCRdb's table, derived via immunoSEQ multiplex PCR, lists solely in-frame clones and lacks some. The table has about 7,200 clones, about three quarters seen once. Material for sequencing was ileal tissue. This receptor was taken from an adult with Crohn's disease.

CDR3 sequence (DNA): TGTGCCAGCAGCACCCGGGAGGGGACTTACGAGCAGTACTTC. This encodes CASSTREGTYEQYF. The chain links TRBV7-2 to TRBJ2-7; 8 bases fit TRBD2. The junction had 7 bases not matched to a gene; V was cut back by 5 bases and J by 4 bases. This CDR3 is built from 14 residues. Germline assignment: CDR1 SGHTA and CDR2 FQGNSA.